The clone carrying this TCR beta chain was detected ten times or more. Its antigen is not identified. Amplification of TCR beta CDR3 regions used RNA as the template. Using the HTBI primer set, a first-round RT-PCR was run on the TCR CDR3. TCRdb independently ran MiXCR on the multiplex PCR reads; one entry per CDR3 protein. The sample shows fewer than 550,000 distinct CDR3 sequences, approximately 24% of them seen only once. These data come from a study of T cells in Graves' hyperthyroidism and ophthalmopathy. General study points: Most clonotypes expanded in thyroid above 0.001 were likewise present in blood.

Diagnoses used clinical symptoms, serum thyroxine and TRAb, thyroid ultrasound and orbital computed tomography. Sequences were obtained from blood. This receptor was taken from a woman in her 30s with Graves' ophthalmopathy.

CDR3 amino acids: CASSLGDTSYEQYF. The DNA of the CDR3 is TGTGCCAGCAGTCTGGGGGACACCTCCTACGAGCAGTACTTC. The rearrangement joins TRBV12-3 or TRBV12-4 to TRBJ2-7; a weak D match, TRBD1 (6 bases). This CDR3 has 14 residues. Trimming pared 5 bases from V and 0 bases from J, leaving 11 bases between.